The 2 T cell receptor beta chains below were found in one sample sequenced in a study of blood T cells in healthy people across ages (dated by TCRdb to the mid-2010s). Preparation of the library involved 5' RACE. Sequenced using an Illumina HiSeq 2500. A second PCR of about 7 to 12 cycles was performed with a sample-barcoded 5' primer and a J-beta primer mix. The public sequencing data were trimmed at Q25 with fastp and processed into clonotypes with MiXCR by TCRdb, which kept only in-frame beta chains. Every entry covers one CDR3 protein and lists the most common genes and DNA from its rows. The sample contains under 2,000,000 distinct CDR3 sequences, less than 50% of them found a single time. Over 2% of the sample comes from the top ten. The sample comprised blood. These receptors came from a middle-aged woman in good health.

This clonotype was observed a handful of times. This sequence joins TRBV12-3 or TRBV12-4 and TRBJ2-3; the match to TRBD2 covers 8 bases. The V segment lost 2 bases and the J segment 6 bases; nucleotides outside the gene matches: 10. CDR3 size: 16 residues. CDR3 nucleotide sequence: TGTGCCAGCAGTTTATGGGTAGCGGGGTACTTGGATACGCAGTATTTT. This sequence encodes CASSLWVAGYLDTQYF.

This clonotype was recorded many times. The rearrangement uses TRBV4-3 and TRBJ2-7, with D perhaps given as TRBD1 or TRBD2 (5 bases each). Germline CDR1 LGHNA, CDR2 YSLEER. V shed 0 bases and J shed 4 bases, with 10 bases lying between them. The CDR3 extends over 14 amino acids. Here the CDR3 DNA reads TGCGCCAGCAGCCAAGAGGTGGGACGATACGAGCAGTACTTC. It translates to CASSQEVGRYEQYF.